Below are 27 T cell receptor beta chains sequenced from a single sample in a study of T cell responses to AZD1222 COVID-19 vaccine. The data were produced by immunoSEQ multiplex PCR, yet TCRdb's version contains in-frame clones alone and is incomplete. The sample carries approximately 110,000 clones, roughly 87% recorded once. The sequencing here drew on peripheral blood, taken on day 0 of MenACWY control vaccination. The receptor set was obtained from an adult in good health.

The V call is TRBV7-2, the J call TRBJ1-2, with 7 nucleotides matching TRBD1. Germline-derived CDR1 and CDR2 are SGHTA and FQGNSA. The CDR3 consists of 17 residues. With V trimmed by 1 base and J by 2 bases, 10 bases remained unmatched. CDR3 DNA sequence: TGTGCCAGCAGCTTAGGTTACAGGGGCCCTCGGAACTATGGCTACACCTTC. Amino acid sequence: CASSLGYRGPRNYGYTF. Variable domain in full (rest from reference TRBV7-2 and TRBJ1-2): GAGVSQSPSNKVTEKGKDVELRCDPISGHTALYWYRQSLGQGLEFLIYFQGNSAPDKSGLPSDRFSAERTGGSVSTLTIQRTQQEDSAVYLCASSLGYRGPRNYGYTFGSGTRLTVV.

As for this clone: Different DNA sequences within this sample yield the same CDR3. V is TRBV9 and J is TRBJ1-1; a possible D gene is TRBD1 (5 bases). Germline values: CDR1 SGDLS, CDR2 YYNGEE. This CDR3 region has 13 residues. V lost 0 bases and J lost 3, with 6 bases in between. CDR3 sequence: CASSVGGDTEAFF. In nucleotides, the CDR3 is TGTGCCAGCAGCGTAGGAGGGGACACTGAAGCTTTCTTT.

This rearrangement joins TRBV30 to TRBJ2-7, with no clear D. V was cut by 4 bases and J by 6 bases, with 13 bases left in between. Germline V gives CDR1 GTSNPN, CDR2 SVGIG (reference sequence). CDR3 size: 12 residues. Written as DNA, the CDR3 is TGTGCCTGGACAGTTGGGCGCCTCGAGCAGTACTTC. It encodes CAWTVGRLEQYF.

Remarks on this clone: The junction and the germline gene differ at one end; a read error may be behind it. The V gene is TRBV28, the J gene TRBJ1-1; D call uncertain. Per germline, CDR1 MDHEN and CDR2 SYDVKM. The CDR3 is made up of 12 amino acids. CDR3 loop: CASSRSEVILLF. As DNA, the CDR3 is TGTGCCAGCAGTCGTTCGGAAGTGATACTACTGTTT.

V gene TRBV7-2 combines with J gene TRBJ1-3, with a possible D match to TRBD1 (6 bases). The V and J ends lost 5 bases and 10 bases respectively, with 18 bases between them. This CDR3 is 14 amino acids long. Germline V lookup: CDR1 SGHTA, CDR2 FQGNSA. The CDR3 DNA reads as TGTGCCAGCAGCCTAGATGGGGGGCTAGGGACCATATATTTT. Its protein is CASSLDGGLGTIYF.

The V and J genes are TRBV6-5 and TRBJ1-1; D might be TRBD1 (5 bases). The V and J ends lost 6 bases and 5 bases respectively, with 16 bases between them. This CDR3 spans 14 amino acids. Per the germline V gene, CDR1 is MNHEY and CDR2 is SVGAGI. The CDR3 loop is CASSLAGEGTEAFF. The CDR3 coding sequence is TGTGCCAGCAGCCTGGCGGGGGAAGGGACTGAAGCTTTCTTT.

The CDR3 sequence: CASSQDWGRGGLNYGYTF. The DNA of the CDR3 is TGCGCCAGCAGCCAAGATTGGGGCAGGGGCGGACTTAACTATGGCTACACCTTC. V is TRBV4-3 and J is TRBJ1-2; tentative D call: TRBD1 (6 bases). Germline CDR1 and CDR2: LGHNA and YSLEER. The CDR3 extends over 18 amino acids. V was clipped by 0 bases and J by 1 base, with 18 bases between them.

The V and J genes are TRBV9 and TRBJ2-1; D unclear. V lost 3 bases, J lost 0 bases, and 4 bases lay in between. Germline values: CDR1 SGDLS, CDR2 YYNGEE. This CDR3 is 13 amino acids long. CDR3: CASSAGSYNEQFF. The CDR3 DNA reads as TGTGCCAGCAGCGCGGGCTCCTACAATGAGCAGTTCTTC. The whole variable domain, remainder taken from reference TRBV9 and TRBJ2-1, is DSGVTQTPKHLITATGQRVTLRCSPRSGDLSVYWYQQSLDQGLQFLIQYYNGEERAKGNILERFSAQQFPDLHSELNLSSLELGDSALYFCASSAGSYNEQFFGPGTRLTVL.

V is TRBV6-2 or TRBV6-3 and J is TRBJ2-1; D remains ambiguous. Deletions cut 1 base from V and 3 bases from J, with 10 bases between. The CDR3 is 15 residues long. CDR1 MNHEY and CDR2 SVGEGT come from the germline V gene. The CDR3 DNA follows: TGTGCCAGCAGTTACTTTCCGCTTCACTACAATGAGCAGTTCTTC. It encodes CASSYFPLHYNEQFF.

The rearrangement uses TRBV5-1 and TRBJ2-1; no clear D gene. The germline V and J ends were trimmed by 4 bases and 9 bases, with 8 bases remaining between them. Germline CDR1 reads SGHRS; CDR2 reads YFSETQ. The CDR3 has 11 amino acids. The CDR3 here is CASSLGGEQFF. DNA of the CDR3: TGCGCCAGCAGCCTAGGCGGTGAGCAGTTCTTC.

This chain uses TRBV12-3 or TRBV12-4 with TRBJ1-3; no clear D gene. This CDR3 comprises 12 residues. V dropped 6 bases and J dropped 11 bases, with 14 bases sitting between them. The CDR3 coding sequence is TGTGCCAGCAGCCGCTTACGAGGCGCCATATATTTT. This translates into CASSRLRGAIYF.

This chain's CDR3 is CASSVVGGIALVGYTF. The CDR3 region has the DNA TGTGCCAGTAGCGTCGTTGGGGGCATCGCATTAGTTGGCTACACCTTC. V is TRBV19 and J is TRBJ1-2; weak D call: TRBD1 (6 bases). CDR3 size: 16 residues. Germline V gives CDR1 LNHDA, CDR2 SQIVND (reference sequence). Trimming removed 6 bases at V and 7 bases at J, with 24 bases between.

This chain joins TRBV3-1 (or the pseudogene TRBV3-2) and TRBJ1-2; D remains ambiguous. The V and J ends lost 1 base and 1 base respectively, with 19 bases between them. Germline assignment: CDR1 LGHDT and CDR2 YNNKEL (reference sequence). The CDR3 consists of 18 residues. For the CDR3, the DNA is TGTGCCAGCAGCCAAGGCCTAAGCCGAGGCGCGTATAACTATGGCTACACCTTC. This translates into CASSQGLSRGAYNYGYTF.

The genes are TRBV18 and TRBJ2-7, with D possibly matching TRBD1 (6 bases). Germline V CDR1 and CDR2: KGHSH, LQKENI. There are 15 residues in the CDR3. V dropped 6 bases and J dropped 4 bases, with 19 bases sitting between them. Here the CDR3 reads CASSQGPGHRYEQYF. DNA of the CDR3: TGTGCCAGCTCGCAGGGGCCAGGGCATCGGTACGAGCAGTACTTC.

The sample holds one count of this clone. V and J are TRBV5-1 and TRBJ1-1; 8 bases are a match to TRBD1. J lost 1 base, V lost 4 bases, and 9 bases had no gene match. Germline V CDR1 and CDR2: SGHRS, YFSETQ. CDR3 length: 16 residues. CDR3 nucleotide sequence: TGCGCCAGCAGCCCCCGCACAGGGGGACCGAACACTGAAGCTTTCTTT. Residues: CASSPRTGGPNTEAFF.

V usage is TRBV30 and J usage is TRBJ1-5, with no clear D. CDR3 length equals 14 residues. CDR1 is GTSNPN and CDR2 is SVGIG in the germline V gene (reference sequence). Trimming cost V 1 base and J 0 bases, with 7 bases left between them. In nucleotides, the CDR3 is TGTGCCTGGAGTGAGATGGATAGCAATCAGCCCCAGCATTTT. Amino acids: CAWSEMDSNQPQHF.

V is TRBV19 and J is TRBJ2-3; 10 bases fit TRBD2. Germline values: CDR1 LNHDA, CDR2 SQIVND (reference sequence). The CDR3 length is 17 residues. V lost 3 bases and J lost 4; bases outside the gene matches: 10. This CDR3 is CASSITALAGGSDTQYF. Written as DNA, the CDR3 is TGTGCCAGTAGTATTACCGCCTTAGCGGGAGGATCAGATACGCAGTATTTT.

This chain links TRBV7-3 with TRBJ2-1; D is unclear. Trimming removed 2 bases at V and 0 bases at J, with 8 bases between. CDR3 length: 15 residues. The germline CDR1 and CDR2 sequences are SGHTA and FQGTGA. The CDR3 region has the DNA TGTGCCAGCAGCTTAGGCGTCAGCTCCTACAATGAGCAGTTCTTC. Its translation is CASSLGVSSYNEQFF. The full variable domain, with the rest looked up from reference TRBV7-3 and TRBJ2-1, is GAGVSQTPSNKVTEKGKYVELRCDPISGHTALYWYRQSLGQGPEFLIYFQGTGAADDSGLPNDRFFAVRPEGSVSTLKIQRTERGDSAVYLCASSLGVSSYNEQFFGPGTRLTVL.

The rearrangement joins TRBV27 to TRBJ2-1; D perhaps matches TRBD1 (6 bases). The CDR3 is made up of 12 amino acids. V was clipped by 6 bases and J by 6 bases, with 9 bases between them. Germline CDR1 and CDR2: MNHEY and SMNVEV (reference sequence). CDR3 sequence reads: CASSLQGNEQFF. The CDR3 coding sequence is TGTGCCAGCAGCCTACAGGGCAATGAGCAGTTCTTC.

Comments on this clone: The junction shows a germline mismatch at one end, possibly a read error. The chain has TRBV7-7 and TRBJ2-3, with D perhaps given as TRBD1 or TRBD2 (5 bases each). The CDR3 consists of 15 residues. The germline V gene has CDR1 SSHAT and CDR2 FNYEAQ (reference sequence). DNA of the CDR3: TGTGCTAGCAGCTTGGGGGAGTGGGTAGGAGATACGCAGTATTTT. Amino acids: CASSLGEWVGDTQYF.

The rearrangement uses TRBV2 and TRBJ1-5; TRBD1 is a possible D gene (5 bases). This CDR3 contains 13 residues. Germline loops: CDR1 SNHLY, CDR2 FYNNEI. Trimming removed 1 base at V and 5 bases at J, with 6 bases between. CDR3 in amino acids: CASSEDRHQPQHF. In DNA, the CDR3 is TGTGCCAGCAGTGAAGACAGGCATCAGCCCCAGCATTTT.

The chain carries TRBV19 and TRBJ1-2, with D unresolved. This CDR3 has 13 amino acids. V shed 5 bases and J shed 12 bases, with 19 bases lying between them. In germline, CDR1 is LNHDA, CDR2 SQIVND (reference sequence). For the CDR3, the DNA is TGTGCCAGTAGTCCACCCGGAGTTAGCCCGAACACCTTC. Protein: CASSPPGVSPNTF. The whole variable domain, filled in from reference TRBV19 and TRBJ1-2, reads DGGITQSPKYLFRKEGQNVTLSCEQNLNHDAMYWYRQDPGQGLRLIYYSQIVNDFQKGDIAEGYSVSREKKESFPLTVTSAQKNPTAFYLCASSPPGVSPNTFGSGTRLTVV.

The chain links TRBV19 to TRBJ1-2, with a possible D match to TRBD1 (5 bases). This CDR3 has 17 amino acids. The germline V and J ends were trimmed by 2 bases and 2 bases, with 18 bases remaining between them. Germline V gene sequence: CDR1 LNHDA, CDR2 SQIVND (reference sequence). This CDR3 is CASSIPRSRVSNYGYTF. The CDR3 coding sequence is TGTGCCAGTAGTATACCACGAAGCAGGGTGTCCAACTATGGCTACACCTTC.

V is TRBV6-4 and J is TRBJ2-2; D not resolved. Germline values: CDR1 MRHNA, CDR2 SNTAGT. This CDR3 has 14 amino acids. The V end was cut by 2 bases, the J end by 3 bases, with 7 bases between. The DNA for the CDR3 is TGTGCCAGCAGTGACAGTCTTCACACCGGGGAGCTGTTTTTT. Translation: CASSDSLHTGELFF.

The chain recombines TRBV10-2 with TRBJ2-3; D possibly corresponds to TRBD2 (5 bases). The V end was cut by 3 bases, the J end by 11 bases, with 12 bases between. The CDR3 spans 12 residues. Germline V gene sequence: CDR1 WSHSY, CDR2 SAAADI. The CDR3 sequence: CASSDSGYRQYF. The CDR3 DNA sequence: TGCGCCAGCAGTGATTCGGGGTACCGGCAGTATTTT.

The rearrangement links TRBV10-3 to TRBJ1-3; tentatively, D is TRBD1 (5 bases). The CDR3 sequence is 15 residues long. Trimming left V 4 bases short and J 0 bases short, with 10 bases between. The V gene's germline CDR1 is ENHRY and CDR2 SYGVKD. The CDR3 DNA reads TGTGCCATCAGTGGGAGACAGACCTCTGGAAACACCATATATTTT. It codes for CAISGRQTSGNTIYF.

This sequence joins TRBV7-2 and TRBJ2-7; D is possibly TRBD1 (5 bases). CDR1 is SGHTA, CDR2 FQGNSA, per germline. Trimming removed 5 bases at V and 2 bases at J, with 16 bases between. CDR3 length: 15 amino acids. In DNA form, the CDR3 reads TGTGCCAGCAGCCGGTCAGGGTTAGTTACCTACGAGCAGTACTTC. This translates into CASSRSGLVTYEQYF.